Presented here are 27 T cell receptor beta chains from one specimen sequenced in a study of cytomegalovirus exposure and HLA in healthy donors listed by TCRdb under 2017. The library relied on the immunoSEQ multiplex PCR assay. For the multiplex PCR, a mixture combining 60 forward primers for TCR Vbeta segments and 13 reverse primers for TCR Jbeta segments was used. Held by TCRdb, this immuneACCESS table contains in-frame sequences only and omits some clones. Under half of the omission traces to an unresolved V gene where checked; the cause of the rest is unknown. Recorded for this sample are 150,000 to 200,000 clones; 65% to 85% of them occurred a single time. The ten largest clones represent around 2.5% of the sample. The sequenced sample was PBMCs. The receptors stem from a woman aged 35 to 49 in good health and CMV-seropositive.

The rearrangement links TRBV19 to TRBJ1-6, with unresolved D. CDR1 is LNHDA and CDR2 is SQIVND in the germline V gene (reference sequence). CDR3 length: 13 residues. With 7 bases removed from V and 6 bases from J, the gap between germline ends came to 10 bases. DNA for the CDR3: TGTGCCAGTACGTCGGAGATTAATTCACCCCTCCACTTT. The encoded protein is CASTSEINSPLHF.

This clone has just a few counts. The genes are TRBV6-5 and TRBJ2-6, with a possible D match to TRBD1 (6 bases). Germline assignment: CDR1 MNHEY and CDR2 SVGAGI. The CDR3 runs 16 residues. The V end lost 2 bases, the J end lost 0 bases, and 8 bases lay between the germline ends. CDR3 bases: TGTGCCAGCAGTTACACAGGGAGCTCTGGGGCCAACGTCCTGACTTTC. This sequence encodes CASSYTGSSGANVLTF.

This rearrangement joins TRBV28 to TRBJ2-7; 9 bases fit TRBD1. With 6 bases clipped from V and 2 bases from J, the junction kept 14 bases outside the gene matches. The CDR3 runs 17 residues. Germline V gene sequence: CDR1 MDHEN, CDR2 SYDVKM. DNA for the CDR3: TGTGCCAGCAGCTCCTCCTCCCGGACAGGGGTACCCTACGAGCAGTACTTC. Translated: CASSSSSRTGVPYEQYF.

This chain uses TRBV29-1 with TRBJ1-1; no clear D gene. The germline CDR1 and CDR2 sequences are SQVTM and ANQGSEA. Trimming took 1 base from V and 1 from J, leaving 7 bases between them. This CDR3 comprises 13 residues. CDR3 amino acids: CSVEVEENTEAFF. The CDR3 bases are TGCAGCGTTGAAGTGGAGGAGAACACTGAAGCTTTCTTT.

J is TRBJ2-3 and V is TRBV4-2, with TRBD2 identical over 7 bases. The CDR3 length is 16 residues. CDR1 and CDR2 from the germline V gene are LGHNA and YNFKEQ. V shed 4 bases and J 3 bases; nucleotides not matched to a gene: 10. The CDR3 DNA reads TGTGCCAGCAGCCCGGGTGGGAGGGACTCGACAGATACGCAGTATTTT. Encoded protein: CASSPGGRDSTDTQYF.

The J gene is TRBJ1-6, the V gene TRBV6-5; 9 nucleotides match TRBD1. The CDR3 extends over 15 amino acids. Per the germline V gene, CDR1 is MNHEY and CDR2 is SVGAGI. J was trimmed by 6 bases and V by 6 bases; bases with no gene match: 6. CDR3 residues: CASSRTGVSNSPLHF. DNA of the CDR3: TGTGCCAGCAGCCGGACAGGGGTTAGTAATTCACCCCTCCACTTT.

Details on this clone: One end of the junction fails to match germline, which may point to a read error. This chain joins TRBV4-1 and TRBJ2-7; 9 bases match TRBD1. Germline values: CDR1 MGHRA, CDR2 YSYEKL. The CDR3 has 16 residues. The CDR3 DNA sequence: TGCGCCAGCAGCCATGACGACAGGGGGGGTTCCTACAAGCAGTACTTC. It encodes CASSHDDRGGSYKQYF.

The J gene is TRBJ1-4, the V gene TRBV7-2; 8 nucleotides agree with TRBD1. The CDR3 sequence is 15 residues long. J was trimmed by 4 bases and V by 7 bases; bases with no gene match: 8. Germline CDR1 reads SGHTA; CDR2 reads FQGNSA. Here the CDR3 DNA reads TGTGCCAGCAAAACGCTTGGACAGGGTAATGAAAAACTGTTTTTT. It translates to CASKTLGQGNEKLFF.

This clone has a handful of counts. The rearrangement joins TRBV6-6 to TRBJ2-3; tentative D call: TRBD2 (5 bases). Trimming took 7 bases from V and 3 from J, leaving 20 bases between them. The CDR3 has 16 residues. Germline V gene data show CDR1 as MNHNY and CDR2 as SVGAGI (reference sequence). In DNA, the CDR3 is TGTGCCAGCACTCTAAACACGGGGAGTCGGACAGATACGCAGTATTTT. Translation gives CASTLNTGSRTDTQYF.

This clone was recorded only once. The gene calls are TRBV29-1 and TRBJ2-7, with a weak D call TRBD1 (5 bases). The CDR3 has 15 residues. Looked up from germline, CDR1 is SQVTM and CDR2 is ANQGSEA. V lost 8 bases and J lost 0, with 20 bases in between. The CDR3 protein is CSTLDIRGSSYEQYF. DNA for the CDR3: TGCAGCACCCTAGATATTAGGGGCTCCTCCTACGAGCAGTACTTC.

This chain joins TRBV9 and TRBJ2-7; weak D call: TRBD2 (6 bases). The CDR3 has 17 residues. V lost 3 bases and J lost 2, with 21 bases in between. CDR1 is SGDLS and CDR2 is YYNGEE in the germline V gene. CDR3 sequence (DNA): TGTGCCAGCAGCGCCCAGAGCGGAGGGAGCGCCCCCTACGAGCAGTACTTC. Translation: CASSAQSGGSAPYEQYF.

The CDR3 loop reads CASSAGQGETQYF. The CDR3 bases are TGTGCCAGCAGCGCGGGACAGGGAGAGACCCAGTACTTC. The chain recombines TRBV9 with TRBJ2-5, with 9 bases aligning to TRBD1. The length of the CDR3 is 13 residues. The germline CDR1 and CDR2 sequences are SGDLS and YYNGEE. After removal of 3 bases from V and 4 bases from J, the junction contained 1 base not matched to a gene.

The V call is TRBV5-1, the J call TRBJ2-1, with D perhaps matching TRBD1 (5 bases). Germline assignment: CDR1 SGHRS and CDR2 YFSETQ. V lost 3 bases, J lost 6 bases, and 13 bases lay in between. This CDR3 spans 14 amino acids. The CDR3 here is CASSSDSPLNEQFF. The CDR3 region has the DNA TGCGCCAGCAGCTCTGACAGTCCACTCAATGAGCAGTTCTTC.

This clone was counted once. This sequence joins TRBV5-6 and TRBJ1-2; D is uncertain. Deletions cut 0 bases from V and 6 bases from J, with 6 bases between. The CDR3 runs 12 residues. Germline V gives CDR1 SGHDT, CDR2 YYEEEE. For the CDR3, the DNA is TGTGCCAGCAGCTTGGATCCCGATGGCTACACCTTC. It encodes CASSLDPDGYTF.

This rearrangement joins TRBV5-1 to TRBJ1-1, with TRBD1 as a possible D gene (6 bases). With 0 bases removed from V and 4 bases from J, the gap between germline ends came to 13 bases. From germline, CDR1 is SGHRS and CDR2 YFSETQ. The CDR3 loop spans 15 amino acids. CDR3 protein: CASSLVSGGPTEAFF. CDR3 nucleotides: TGCGCCAGCAGCTTGGTATCCGGGGGGCCCACTGAAGCTTTCTTT.

This clone was counted only a few times. The chain has TRBV6-5 and TRBJ2-7; tentative D call: TRBD2 (7 bases). The length of the CDR3 is 14 residues. Trimming took off 5 bases at V and 4 bases at J, with 15 bases between the two ends. CDR1 is MNHEY, CDR2 SVGAGI, per germline. CDR3 amino acids: CASSRRGGGYEQYF. The CDR3 DNA follows: TGTGCCAGCAGTCGGAGAGGGGGGGGTTACGAGCAGTACTTC.

The chain joins TRBV13 to TRBJ2-7, with TRBD2 matching 8 bases. Germline V gene lookup returns CDR1 PRHDT and CDR2 FYEKMQ (reference sequence). CDR3 length: 13 amino acids. The V and J ends lost 5 bases and 4 bases, in that order; junction bases with no gene match: 4. The CDR3 region has the DNA TGTGCCAGCAGCCCAGCGGGAGTTTACGAGCAGTACTTC. This gives the protein CASSPAGVYEQYF.

The rearrangement joins TRBV6-5 to TRBJ1-4; tentatively, D is TRBD1 (5 bases). The CDR3 contains 14 residues. The V end lost 2 bases, the J end lost 7 bases, and 11 bases lay between the germline ends. CDR1 and CDR2 from the germline V gene are MNHEY and SVGAGI. CDR3 in DNA: TGTGCCAGCAGTTACCAGGGCCTCGCTGAAAAACTGTTTTTT. Its protein product is CASSYQGLAEKLFF.

Only a few counts were recorded for this clone. V usage is TRBV19 and J usage is TRBJ1-4; D gene uncertain. V was pared by 5 bases and J by 8 bases, with 12 bases between. Looked up from germline, CDR1 is LNHDA and CDR2 is SQIVND (reference sequence). The CDR3 sequence is 13 residues long. DNA of the CDR3: TGTGCCAGTAGTGTTGGAGGTTACGAAAAACTGTTTTTT. Protein: CASSVGGYEKLFF. The complete variable domain, with remaining parts taken from reference TRBV19 and TRBJ1-4, reads DGGITQSPKYLFRKEGQNVTLSCEQNLNHDAMYWYRQDPGQGLRLIYYSQIVNDFQKGDIAEGYSVSREKKESFPLTVTSAQKNPTAFYLCASSVGGYEKLFFGSGTQLSVL.

The chain employs TRBV2 and TRBJ2-5; 8 positions agree with TRBD1. The DNA end favors TRBJ2-7, so the J call may be wrong. Germline V gives CDR1 SNHLY, CDR2 FYNNEI. This CDR3 region has 13 residues. CDR3 amino acids: CASSWDRNYEQYF. CDR3 DNA: TGTGCCAGCAGCTGGGACAGGAACTACGAGCAGTACTTC.

V gene TRBV19 combines with J gene TRBJ1-3, with D possibly TRBD1 on 5 matching bases. The germline V and J ends were trimmed by 4 bases and 4 bases, with 17 bases remaining between them. CDR1 is LNHDA, CDR2 SQIVND, per germline (reference sequence). The CDR3 totals 16 residues. CDR3 in amino acids: CASSKMGRDGGNTIYF. Written as DNA, the CDR3 is TGTGCCAGTAGTAAAATGGGCAGGGATGGCGGAAACACCATATATTTT.

CDR3 bases: TGTGCCAGCAGCCCTACCGCGGACAGGAACATCTATGGCTACACCTTC. It translates to CASSPTADRNIYGYTF. This chain connects TRBV5-4 to TRBJ1-2; 7 bases map to TRBD1. Germline lookup yields CDR1 SGHNT and CDR2 YYREEE (reference sequence). The CDR3 runs to 16 residues. The V segment lost 4 bases and the J segment 4 bases; nucleotides outside the gene matches: 13.

As DNA, the CDR3 is TGCGCCAGCAGGAGGGGACTAGCGGGGGGCCGCGAGTCCTACGAGCAGTACTTC. It is translated as CASRRGLAGGRESYEQYF. The rearrangement uses TRBV5-1 and TRBJ2-7; 15 bases fit TRBD2. The CDR3 has 18 residues. The J segment lost 1 base and the V segment lost 5 bases, leaving 10 bases of the junction unmatched. Per the germline V gene, CDR1 is SGHRS and CDR2 is YFSETQ.

The chain combines TRBV6-5 with TRBJ1-3; unclear D gene. Germline CDR1 MNHEY, CDR2 SVGAGI. Trimming removed 0 bases at V and 2 bases at J, with 11 bases between. The CDR3 has 16 residues. CDR3 in DNA: TGTGCCAGCAGTTACTCGAAAAGGACTACTGGAAACACCATATATTTT. Translated: CASSYSKRTTGNTIYF.

V usage is TRBV19 and J usage is TRBJ2-5; D may be TRBD1 (5 bases). The DNA end is a closer match to TRBJ2-7, so the J assignment may be wrong. The CDR3 consists of 15 residues. Germline CDR1 LNHDA, CDR2 SQIVND (reference sequence). CDR3 loop: CASSIGVDSFYEQYF. CDR3 nucleotides: TGTGCCAGTAGTATTGGGGTTGACAGTTTCTACGAGCAGTACTTC.

CDR3: CASSLVQGSETQYF. CDR3 DNA: TGTGCCAGCAGCTTAGTCCAGGGGTCGGAGACCCAGTACTTC. The rearrangement links TRBV11-3 to TRBJ2-5; D may be TRBD1 (6 bases). Germline V lookup: CDR1 SGHNT, CDR2 YENEEA. The CDR3 is made up of 14 amino acids. The ends were cut back, 1 base at V and 5 bases at J, with 11 bases in the middle.

The CDR3 DNA sequence: TGTGCCAGCTCAGATGACAGAATGAGTGGCTACACCTTC. It encodes CASSDDRMSGYTF. The chain has TRBV18 and TRBJ1-2, with D possibly matching TRBD1 (5 bases). Looked up from germline, CDR1 is KGHSH and CDR2 is LQKENI. This CDR3 has 13 amino acids. V lost 5 bases and J 7 bases, leaving 14 bases between the germline ends. Combining the CDR3 with reference TRBV18 and TRBJ1-2 gives the whole variable domain NAGVMQNPRHLVRRRGQEARLRCSPMKGHSHVYWYRQLPEEGLKFMVYLQKENIIDESGMPKERFSAEFPKEGPSILRIQQVVRGDSAAYFCASSDDRMSGYTFGSGTRLTVV.